This T cell receptor beta chain was documented in a study of T cell repertoires in cytomegalovirus infection. The overall study: In public TCR beta signatures, there were indications of both CMV infection and matching HLA type.

Findings of the study overall: Summed frequency of shared TCR beta families picked out CMV carriers who also had the relevant HLA.

The CDR3 is made up of 15 amino acids. The germline V gene encodes CDR1 SGHVS and CDR2 FNYEAQ. The V and J ends lost 6 bases and 6 bases, in that order; junction bases with no gene match: 6. Worth noting for this clonotype: What it binds is not known.

TCRdb analysed the reads with MiXCR anew, one entry per CDR3 protein. The table has about 190,000 distinct CDR3 sequences, about a tenth seen once. The sequencing sample was made of PBMCs. This sequence was found in a human donor in good health (CMV status not recorded). Some clones in this sample may be carry-over from other donors' samples. V usage is TRBV7-6 and J usage is TRBJ2-1; TRBD2 matches 12 bases. The CDR3 loop reads CASRILAGGTNEQFF. The CDR3 region has the DNA TGTGCCAGCAGAATACTAGCGGGGGGTACCAATGAGCAGTTCTTC. Full variable domain (outside the CDR3, taken from reference TRBV7-6 and TRBJ2-1): GAGVSQSPRYKVTKRGQDVALRCDPISGHVSLYWYRQALGQGPEFLTYFNYEAQQDKSGLPNDRFSAERPEGSISTLTIQRTEQRDSAMYRCASRILAGGTNEQFFGPGTRLTVL.